Presented here are 7 T cell receptor beta chains from one specimen sequenced in a study of identical twins. TCRdb re-analysed the 5' RACE reads in MiXCR, keeping a single row per CDR3 protein. The sample contains around 480,000 distinct CDR3 sequences, 12% to 15% of which appear only once. These sequences were also reported in another study, on yellow fever vaccine responses in identical twins.

The material sequenced was CD4+ T cells sorted from blood. The origin of the receptors is a woman between 18 and 29 years old in good health.

The chain uses TRBV28 and TRBJ2-3; 7 bases agree with TRBD2. The germline gives CDR1 MDHEN, CDR2 SYDVKM. V trimming: 10 bases; J trimming: 2 bases; junction bases outside the gene matches: 9. The CDR3 length is 14 residues. CDR3 residues: CATGPGDYTDTQYF. Written as DNA, the CDR3 is TGTGCCACCGGGCCCGGGGACTACACAGATACGCAGTATTTT.

The chain recombines TRBV10-3 with TRBJ2-7, with D tentatively TRBD1 (6 bases). The germline CDR1 and CDR2 sequences are ENHRY and SYGVKD. The CDR3 is 14 amino acids. Trimming removed 5 bases at V and 3 bases at J, with 14 bases between. This CDR3 reads CAISQTGRDYEQYF. The CDR3 bases are TGTGCCATCAGTCAAACAGGGAGAGACTACGAGCAGTACTTC.

This clonotype has a handful of counts. The rearrangement links TRBV2 to TRBJ1-5; TRBD1 matches 12 bases. This CDR3 has 15 residues. Germline CDR1 reads SNHLY; CDR2 reads FYNNEI. Losses at the gene ends were 4 bases for V and 5 bases for J; bases not matched to a gene: 3. DNA of the CDR3: TGTGCCAGCAGTGGGGACAGGGGGCAGGATCAGCCCCAGCATTTT. It is translated as CASSGDRGQDQPQHF.

This clonotype was found a few times. The J gene is TRBJ2-2, the V gene TRBV6-5, with 12 positions matching TRBD2. The trim removed 0 bases at V and 5 bases at J, leaving 4 bases unmatched. The CDR3 sequence is 17 residues long. The germline V gene has CDR1 MNHEY and CDR2 SVGAGI. The CDR3 sequence is CASSYSSSGGETGELFF. The CDR3 DNA reads as TGTGCCAGCAGTTACTCGTCTAGCGGGGGGGAGACCGGGGAGCTGTTTTTT.

This clonotype was found a few times. V gene TRBV20-1 combines with J gene TRBJ2-3, with no clear D. The CDR3 contains 14 residues. Germline CDR1 DFQATT, CDR2 SNEGSKA (reference sequence). Trimming pared 1 base from V and 1 base from J, leaving 9 bases between. The CDR3 coding sequence is TGCAGTGCTAGAGCAAAAGGGCGCACAGATACGCAGTATTTT. Encoded protein: CSARAKGRTDTQYF.

This clonotype showed up many times. The chain employs TRBV20-1 and TRBJ2-5; D is ambiguous. V shed 6 bases and J shed 5 bases, with 10 bases lying between them. The CDR3 sequence is 11 residues long. CDR1 is DFQATT, CDR2 SNEGSKA, per germline (reference sequence). Here the CDR3 DNA reads TGCAGTGCCAGCCGTGTGGAGACCCAGTACTTC. As protein: CSASRVETQYF.

This clonotype was recorded at least ten times. The gene calls are TRBV27 and TRBJ2-2; 9 bases agree with TRBD1. Looked up from germline, CDR1 is MNHEY and CDR2 is SMNVEV (reference sequence). The CDR3 is made up of 14 amino acids. V shed 6 bases, J shed 7 bases, and the junction held 6 bases outside the gene matches. CDR3 in DNA: TGTGCCAGCAGCCGGGACAGGGACGACGGGGAGCTGTTTTTT. Protein sequence: CASSRDRDDGELFF.